This TCR beta chain came from a study of T cells after posttransplantation cyclophosphamide. Cells defined as naive were viable CD3+CD4+ or CD3+CD8+ and CCR7+CD45RA+CD45RO-CD95-CD27+CD28+. Sequenced by immunoSEQ multiplex PCR; TCRdb stores in-frame clones only, minus some. The sample lists around 9,100 clones, 95% to 98% occurring once. This CDR3 comprises 15 residues. Per the germline V gene, CDR1 is SGHRS and CDR2 is YFSETQ. The V and J ends lost 3 bases and 6 bases, in that order; junction bases with no gene match: 7. The sequenced sample was naive CD4+ T cells sorted from PBMCs. This clonotype was sampled from an older woman in good health, CMV-negative, and a related stem cell transplant donor. The V call is TRBV5-1, the J call TRBJ2-2; 8 bases line up with TRBD2. Here the CDR3 DNA reads TGCGCCAGCAGCTCGAGCGGGAGTACTTCCGGGGAGCTGTTTTTT. This encodes CASSSSGSTSGELFF.